The T cell receptor beta chain described here comes from a study of spatial heterogeneity in lung cancer. The study, taken as a whole, reports: The study found ubiquitous expanded tumor TCRs in blood more at resection than follow-up.

The CDR3 runs 17 residues. Germline assignment: CDR1 DFQATT and CDR2 SNEGSKA (reference sequence). The V end lost 6 bases, the J end lost 0 bases, and 18 bases lay between the germline ends. In TCRdb, the 5' RACE reads were re-called with MiXCR into one record per CDR3 protein. The sample lists approximately 92,000 distinct CDR3 sequences; about 12% were seen once. About this clonotype: As yet, its antigen is unknown.

Time point here: sample taken at primary tumor resection. The cohort: over 70 early-stage, untreated non-small cell lung cancer patients. Sequencing was performed on whole RNA extracted from tumor and nontumor lung tissue, or from frozen PBMC, and the material was left unsorted. This receptor was taken from a male donor with early-stage non-small cell lung cancer. The sample consisted of PBMCs, taken at surgery. J is TRBJ1-6 and V is TRBV20-1, with a tentative D call TRBD1 (5 bases). The CDR3 DNA sequence: TGCAGTGCGGGACCGGGACTCCAGAGCTCCTATAATTCACCCCTCCACTTT. It is translated as CSAGPGLQSSYNSPLHF.